This TCR beta chain was recovered during a study of blood T cell repertoires in COVID-19. Looking at the study overall: The cDNA or gDNA used as material had been derived from T cells, B-cell-depleted T cells, or PBMCs.

The data were produced by immunoSEQ multiplex PCR, yet TCRdb's version contains in-frame clones alone and is incomplete. The data contain roughly 150,000 clones, over 70% of them seen just once; the ten biggest clones take up roughly 18%. This CDR3 is 16 amino acids long. V was shortened by 7 bases and J by 1 base, with 14 bases between the two germline ends. The germline CDR1 and CDR2 sequences are MNHEY and SVGEGT. The clonotype was recovered from a woman in her seventies who had recovered from COVID-19. The gene calls are TRBV6-2 or TRBV6-3 and TRBJ2-6, with TRBD2 as a possible D gene (5 bases). Sequenced input: peripheral blood. The CDR3 loop reads CASTPFRGSGANVLTF. The CDR3 nucleotides are TGTGCCAGCACCCCATTCCGCGGGTCTGGGGCCAACGTCCTGACTTTC.